The clone carrying this TCR beta chain was seen at least ten times. Antigen unknown. CDR1 and CDR2 from the germline V gene are MGHRA and YSYEKL. The CDR3 length is 13 residues. Trimming stripped 4 bases from V and 4 bases from J, with 8 bases between. TCRdb passed the 5' RACE reads through MiXCR, listing each CDR3 protein once. The sample carries 13,000 or so distinct CDR3 sequences, 13% to 15% recorded once. These data are taken from a study of T-cell memory formation after mild COVID-19. General observations from the study: Later expanders leaned CD4+, whereas day 15 to 85 contracting clones were balanced CD4/CD8.

The chain is built from TRBV4-1 and TRBJ1-3; D not certain. The TCR sequence derives from a young man who had mild COVID-19 (a few samples of this study predate the infection). Cell type and time point are not known. Sequences were obtained from PBMCs or a T cell subset sorted from them (not recorded which). The CDR3, as DNA: TGCGCCAGCAGCCGCCTCGGGGGAAACACCATATATTTT. As protein: CASSRLGGNTIYF.